This T cell receptor beta chain is from a study of blood T cell repertoires in COVID-19. Across the whole study: From T cells, B-cell-depleted T cells, or PBMCs came the material, which was cDNA or gDNA.

In the authors' workflow: Nucleated cell counts were estimated from reference gene primer amplification. Here immunoSEQ multiplex PCR was the method, and the copy in TCRdb shows in-frame clones only, minus some. That table furnishes V, J and clone size, whereas the DNA furnished D and trimming. Here the sample spans about 140,000 clones, around 76% being singletons. CDR3 size: 14 residues. V lost 1 base to trimming and J lost 4 bases, with 11 bases between them. Germline V gives CDR1 SGHRS, CDR2 YFSETQ. This chain joins TRBV5-1 and TRBJ2-5; perhaps TRBD1 as D (5 bases). Sequencing input: peripheral blood. The sequence was obtained from a man aged 60-69 years with acute or convalescent COVID-19. CDR3 DNA sequence: TGCGCCAGCAGCTTGTATCAGGGTGGAGAGACCCAGTACTTC. It yields the protein CASSLYQGGETQYF.